The T cell receptor (beta chain) described here comes from a study of TIL therapy for anti-PD-1-resistant metastatic lung cancer. Sample time point: pre-treatment sample, taken before nivolumab and TIL therapy. The tumor samples were excised metastases, mostly pleural nodules or supraclavicular lymph nodes. Tumor harvest preceded PD-1/PD-L1 blockade, followed by nivolumab treatment. The CDR3 runs to 13 residues. Trimming stripped 0 bases from V and 12 bases from J, with 9 bases between. CDR1 is SGHTA and CDR2 is FQGTGA in the germline V gene. Sequencing used immunoSEQ v3. Assay used: immunoSEQ multiplex PCR; TCRdb lists only in-frame clones, some missing. The top ten clones hold 9.5% to 12% of a sample with about 100,000 clones, roughly two thirds of them seen once.

The receptor was isolated from a person aged 25-79 years with non-small cell lung cancer. This chain uses TRBV7-3 with TRBJ1-6, with TRBD1 as a possible D gene (5 bases). The sample here was tumor tissue, taken at baseline. The CDR3 nucleotides are TGTGCCAGCAGCTTAACAGGGGATGGACCCCTCCACTTT. Protein product: CASSLTGDGPLHF.